This TCR beta chain was sequenced during a study of T-cell reconstitution after alpha-beta-depleted transplantation in children. The V and J ends lost 6 bases and 5 bases, in that order; junction bases with no gene match: 10. The germline CDR1 and CDR2 sequences are SQVTM and ANQGSEA. CDR3 length equals 14 residues. The library targeted TCRbeta and was prepared with unique molecular identifiers. TCRdb ran MiXCR on the PCR reads and lists one entry per CDR3 protein. This sample has about 610,000 distinct CDR3 sequences; under 12% occur once, and the top ten carry about 4.2%. The J gene is TRBJ1-1, the V gene TRBV29-1; 9 positions match TRBD1. The sample in question was PBMCs from the stem cell graft donor, obtained from the stem cell graft. The receptor was isolated from a human donor who donated a stem cell graft to a child with acute myeloid leukemia. The CDR3 DNA follows: TGCAGCGTCCAAAACCGACAGGGGGTTACTGAAGCTTTCTTT. Translating gives CSVQNRQGVTEAFF.